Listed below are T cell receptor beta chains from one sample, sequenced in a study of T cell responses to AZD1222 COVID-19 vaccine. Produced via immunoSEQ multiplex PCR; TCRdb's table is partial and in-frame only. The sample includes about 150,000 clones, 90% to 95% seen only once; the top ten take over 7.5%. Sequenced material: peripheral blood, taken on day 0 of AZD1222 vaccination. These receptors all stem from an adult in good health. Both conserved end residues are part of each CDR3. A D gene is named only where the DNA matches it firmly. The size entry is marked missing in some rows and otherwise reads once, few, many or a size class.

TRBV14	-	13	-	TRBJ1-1	CASSQPGQSGAFF	TGTGCCAGCAGCCAACCAGGACAGTCCGGAGCTTTCTTT
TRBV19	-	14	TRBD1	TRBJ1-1	CASSIDRGSTEAFF	TGTGCCAGTAGTATTGACAGGGGGAGCACTGAAGCTTTCTTT
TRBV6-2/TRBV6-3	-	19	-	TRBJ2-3	CASSYSIITRYSLTDTQYF	TGTGCCAGCAGTTACTCGATTATTACTAGATATTCGCTCACAGATACGCAGTATTTT
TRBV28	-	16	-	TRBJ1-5	CASSLSLWQRDQPQHF	TGTGCCAGCAGTTTGTCGTTGTGGCAGAGGGATCAGCCCCAGCATTTT
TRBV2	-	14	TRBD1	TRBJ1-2	CASRKDGTANGYTF	TGTGCCAGCCGCAAGGACGGGACAGCTAACGGCTACACCTTC
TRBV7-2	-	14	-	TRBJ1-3	CASSSRVYRNTIYF	TGTGCCAGCAGCTCCAGGGTCTACCGAAACACCATATATTTT
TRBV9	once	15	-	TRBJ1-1	CASSVQPARDTGAFF	TGTGCCAGCAGCGTCCAGCCCGCCCGGGACACGGGGGCTTTCTTT
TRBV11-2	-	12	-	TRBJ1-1	CASTGVRTEAFF	TGTGCCAGCACGGGGGTGAGGACTGAAGCTTTCTTT
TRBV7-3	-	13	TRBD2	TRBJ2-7	CASSLNPGGEQYF	TGTGCCAGCAGCTTAAACCCGGGGGGCGAGCAGTACTTC
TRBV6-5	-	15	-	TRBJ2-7	CASSRGLGNSYEQYF	TGTGCCAGCAGTAGGGGCCTTGGTAACTCCTACGAGCAGTACTTC
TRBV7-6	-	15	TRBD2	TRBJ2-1	CASSLGSGGWNEQFF	TGTGCCAGCAGCTTAGGTAGCGGGGGGTGGAATGAGCAGTTCTTC
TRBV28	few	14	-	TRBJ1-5	CASSLRGSNQPQHF	TGTGCCAGCAGTTTGCGGGGTAGCAATCAGCCCCAGCATTTT
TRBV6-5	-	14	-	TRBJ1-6	CASSYSAGNSPLHF	TGTGCCAGCAGTTACTCCGCGGGGAATTCACCCCTCCACTTT
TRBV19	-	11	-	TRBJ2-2	CASSLIGELFF	TGTGCCAGTAGTCTAATCGGGGAGCTGTTTTTT
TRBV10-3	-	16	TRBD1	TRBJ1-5	CAISDTGTGPNQPQHF	TGTGCCATCAGTGATACCGGGACAGGGCCGAATCAGCCCCAGCATTTT
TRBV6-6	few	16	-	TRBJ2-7	CASSPLQIDSVHEQYF	TGTGCCAGCAGCCCCCTCCAGATCGACAGTGTCCACGAGCAGTACTTC
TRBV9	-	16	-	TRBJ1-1	CASSVRSRDIGSEAFF	TGTGCCAGCAGCGTACGAAGCCGGGACATTGGGTCTGAAGCTTTCTTT
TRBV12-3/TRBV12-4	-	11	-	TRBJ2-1	CASGPGNEQFF	TGTGCCAGCGGGCCGGGGAATGAGCAGTTCTTC
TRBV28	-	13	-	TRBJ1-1	CASHGEVATEAFF	TGTGCCAGCCATGGGGAGGTTGCCACTGAAGCTTTCTTT
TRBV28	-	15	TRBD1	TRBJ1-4	CASRPRTGVYEKLFF	TGTGCCAGCAGACCCCGGACAGGGGTTTATGAAAAACTGTTTTTT
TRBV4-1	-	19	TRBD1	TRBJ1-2	CASSQETRGQGRWVYGYTF	TGCGCCAGCAGCCAAGAAACCAGGGGACAGGGGAGATGGGTCTATGGCTACACCTTC
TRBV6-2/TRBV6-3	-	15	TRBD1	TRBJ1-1	CASSYGGTANTEAFF	TGTGCCAGCAGTTACGGGGGGACAGCGAACACTGAAGCTTTCTTT
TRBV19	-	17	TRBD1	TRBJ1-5	CASKPGQGSIANQPQHF	TGTGCCAGTAAGCCGGGACAGGGGAGTATAGCAAATCAGCCCCAGCATTTT
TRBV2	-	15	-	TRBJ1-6	CASSEVAGGNSPLHF	TGTGCCAGCAGTGAGGTGGCGGGGGGGAATTCACCCCTCCACTTT
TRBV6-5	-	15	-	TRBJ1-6	CASDQLWTDHSPLHF	TGTGCCAGCGACCAATTGTGGACAGATCATTCACCCCTCCACTTT
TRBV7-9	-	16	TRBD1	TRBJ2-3	CASSLGPGQGTDTQYF	TGTGCCAGCAGCTTAGGACCGGGACAGGGGACAGATACGCAGTATTTT
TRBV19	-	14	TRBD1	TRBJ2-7	CASSIGGQGYEQYF	TGTGCCAGTAGTATAGGCGGACAGGGCTACGAGCAGTACTTC
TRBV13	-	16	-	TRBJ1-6	CASSRDPTGYNSPLHF	TGTGCCAGCAGCAGAGACCCGACGGGATATAATTCACCCCTCCACTTT
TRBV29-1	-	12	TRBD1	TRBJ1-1	CSVRAGGAEAFF	TGCAGCGTCCGGGCAGGGGGCGCTGAAGCTTTCTTT
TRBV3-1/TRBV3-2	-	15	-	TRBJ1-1	CASSRHGQGNTEAFF	TGTGCCAGCAGCCGACATGGGCAGGGAAACACTGAAGCTTTCTTT
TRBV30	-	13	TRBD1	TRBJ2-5	CAWRVTGSETQYF	TGTGCCTGGAGGGTGACAGGGAGCGAGACCCAGTACTTC
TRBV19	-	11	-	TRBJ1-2	CASTDSYVYTF	TGTGCCAGTACCGACAGCTACGTCTACACCTTC
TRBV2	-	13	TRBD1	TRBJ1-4	CATRDRGYEKLFF	TGTGCCACCCGGGACAGGGGGTATGAAAAACTGTTTTTT
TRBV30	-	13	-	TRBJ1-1	CAWSVTGGTEAFF	TGTGCCTGGAGTGTTACGGGGGGCACTGAAGCTTTCTTT
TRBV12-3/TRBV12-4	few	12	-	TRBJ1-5	CASSSVPGPQHF	TGTGCCAGCAGTTCCGTGCCTGGCCCCCAGCATTTT
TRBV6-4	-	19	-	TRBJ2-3	CASSERIRGESAGSNTQYF	TGTGCCAGCAGTGAACGAATTCGGGGTGAGTCCGCCGGGTCTAATACGCAGTATTTT
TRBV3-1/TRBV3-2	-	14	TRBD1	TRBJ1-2	CASSQDEQGYGYTF	TGTGCCAGCAGCCAAGATGAACAGGGGTATGGCTACACCTTC
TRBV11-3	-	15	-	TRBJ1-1	CASSSLGRPNTEAFF	TGTGCCAGCAGCTCGCTCGGGAGACCGAACACTGAAGCTTTCTTT
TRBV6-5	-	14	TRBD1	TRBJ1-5	CASSLDRLNQPQHF	TGTGCCAGCAGCTTGGACAGGTTAAATCAGCCCCAGCATTTT